Presented here are 8 T cell receptor beta chains from one specimen sequenced in a study of cytomegalovirus exposure and HLA in healthy donors (dated by TCRdb to about 2017). The protocol used for the library was the immunoSEQ multiplex PCR assay. For the multiplex PCR, a mixture combining 60 forward primers for TCR Vbeta segments and 13 reverse primers for TCR Jbeta segments was used. Drawn from immuneACCESS, this table holds only the in-frame rearrangements with V and J called that TCRdb kept. Clones are partly lost; checked studies trace under half to an unresolved V gene and leave the rest unexplained. This sample holds under 200,000 clones; 80% were observed only once. Approximately 2.4% of the sample goes to the ten largest clones. The sample consisted of PBMCs. These receptors were collected from a male donor in good health and CMV-seronegative.

This chain uses TRBV6-5 with TRBJ1-6; 7 bases are shared with TRBD1. The germline V gene encodes CDR1 MNHEY and CDR2 SVGAGI. The CDR3 spans 15 residues. Losses at the gene ends were 4 bases for V and 4 bases for J; bases not matched to a gene: 4. CDR3 bases: TGTGCCAGCAGTTTGACAGGGCTTTATAATTCACCCCTCCACTTT. It specifies CASSLTGLYNSPLHF.

The chain has TRBV5-1 and TRBJ2-7, with TRBD2 as a possible D gene (5 bases). Deletions cut 0 bases from V and 2 bases from J, with 12 bases between. The CDR3 consists of 15 residues. The germline gives CDR1 SGHRS, CDR2 YFSETQ. The CDR3 coding sequence is TGCGCCAGCAGCTTGGGGGCAGGAGGAACCTACGAGCAGTACTTC. This sequence encodes CASSLGAGGTYEQYF.

V and J are TRBV5-4 and TRBJ2-5, with D possibly being TRBD1 (5 bases). The CDR3 covers 16 residues. Germline values: CDR1 SGHNT, CDR2 YYREEE (reference sequence). V lost 0 bases, J lost 3 bases, and 15 bases lay in between. The chain's CDR3 is CASSLAVRAVKETQYF. CDR3 DNA sequence: TGTGCCAGCAGCTTGGCCGTCAGGGCAGTAAAAGAGACCCAGTACTTC.

The chain carries TRBV6-1 and TRBJ2-1, with TRBD2 matching over 7 bases. CDR1 is MNHNS, CDR2 SASEGT, per germline. This CDR3 comprises 15 residues. Trimming cost V 7 bases and J 8 bases; bases outside gene matches: 14. The CDR3 is CASTLDLGGLDEQFF. Here the CDR3 DNA reads TGTGCCAGCACCCTTGACCTGGGGGGGTTGGATGAGCAGTTCTTC.

The chain employs TRBV7-2 and TRBJ2-5, with 7 bases aligning to TRBD1. V gave up 8 bases and J gave up 5 bases; unmatched junction bases: 8. This CDR3 is 13 amino acids long. The V gene's germline CDR1 is SGHTA and CDR2 FQGNSA. The CDR3 DNA follows: TGTGCCAGCGTACAACAGGGGCAGGAGACCCAGTACTTC. Its translation: CASVQQGQETQYF.

This chain uses TRBV27 with TRBJ1-6; 7 bases are a match to TRBD1. The V gene's germline CDR1 is MNHEY and CDR2 SMNVEV (reference sequence). This CDR3 comprises 14 residues. With 4 bases clipped from V and 6 bases from J, the junction kept 3 bases outside the gene matches. The CDR3 DNA reads as TGTGCCAGCAGTTGGAGGGGGCCTAATTCACCCCTCCACTTT. Protein sequence: CASSWRGPNSPLHF.

V usage is TRBV6-6 and J usage is TRBJ2-7; D not resolved. Germline V gene lookup returns CDR1 MNHNY and CDR2 SVGAGI (reference sequence). The germline V and J ends were trimmed by 6 bases and 5 bases, with 17 bases remaining between them. The CDR3 spans 14 residues. The CDR3 reads CASSPPQQPHEQYF. In DNA form, the CDR3 reads TGTGCCAGCAGCCCGCCCCAACAGCCACACGAGCAGTACTTC.

The gene calls are TRBV5-1 and TRBJ1-2; D ambiguous. Germline CDR1 and CDR2: SGHRS and YFSETQ. The V end was cut by 0 bases, the J end by 6 bases, with 18 bases between. This CDR3 has 16 residues. CDR3: CASSLESERSVDGYTF. The CDR3, as DNA: TGCGCCAGCAGCTTGGAATCGGAGAGATCGGTGGATGGCTACACCTTC.